These T cell receptor beta chains were read from a single sample in a study of CD8 T cells in ankylosing spondylitis. TCRdb re-analysed the 5' RACE reads in MiXCR, keeping a single row per CDR3 protein. The profile shows roughly 440,000 distinct CDR3 sequences, roughly a sixth of them singletons. Sequenced sample: blood, either unsorted or a sorted T cell fraction (not recorded which). The receptors shown here come from a male donor with ankylosing spondylitis. CDR3s include the opening cysteine and the closing phenylalanine or tryptophan. A D gene is named only where the DNA matches it firmly. Clone size is stated in some rows and not others, as once, few, many or a class when expanded.

j_gene | abundance | d_gene | v_gene | CDR3nt | CDR3aa
TRBJ2-7 | many | NA | TRBV6-2/TRBV6-3 | TGTGCCAGCAGTCGACAGCTCGACGAGCAGTACTTC | CASSRQLDEQYF
TRBJ2-5 | NA | TRBD1 | TRBV6-5 | TGTGCCAGCAGTTACTCTCCCGGGACAGGAGAGACCCAGTACTTC | CASSYSPGTGETQYF
TRBJ2-1 | few | NA | TRBV2 | TGTGCCAGCAACGCCCAATCCAATGAGCAGTTCTTC | CASNAQSNEQFF
TRBJ1-5 | NA | NA | TRBV21-1 | TGTGCCAGCAGCAAAGGCGCTGGGACAGGGAACAATCAGCCCCAGCATTTT | CASSKGAGTGNNQPQHF
TRBJ2-7 | few | NA | TRBV5-1 | TGCGCCAGCAGCTCCAGACAGGACGCCTACGAGCAGTACTTC | CASSSRQDAYEQYF
TRBJ2-5 | NA | TRBD2 | TRBV7-2 | TGTGCCAGCAGCCCCTCGACTAGCGCCTACCAAGAGACCCAGTACTTC | CASSPSTSAYQETQYF
TRBJ1-3 | NA | NA | TRBV5-1 | TGCGCCAGCAGCCAGACAGGAGCCGACTCTGGAAACACCATATATTTT | CASSQTGADSGNTIYF
TRBJ2-3 | many | NA | TRBV20-1 | TGCAGTGCTAGAGCGGGAGACGGTACAGATACGCAGTATTTT | CSARAGDGTDTQYF
TRBJ2-5 | NA | TRBD1 | TRBV20-1 | TGCAGTGAGGGGCCCCAGGGGGAAGAGACCCAGTACTTC | CSEGPQGEETQYF
TRBJ1-6 | NA | TRBD1 | TRBV20-1 | TGCAGTACCCAACAGGGGGCGGATTCACCCCTCCACTTT | CSTQQGADSPLHF
TRBJ1-1 | few | NA | TRBV6-1 | TGTGCCAGCAGGACCCCCGGGGGGAACACTGAAGCTTTCTTT | CASRTPGGNTEAFF
TRBJ2-1 | few | TRBD2 | TRBV20-1 | TGCAGTGCTAGAGCTCCGGCTAGCGGGAGGTACAATGAGCAGTTCTTC | CSARAPASGRYNEQFF
TRBJ2-5 | NA | NA | TRBV29-1 | TGCAGCGTTGAGCGAGGGGCGGGTGAGACCCAGTACTTC | CSVERGAGETQYF
TRBJ1-4 | NA | TRBD1 | TRBV29-1 | TGCAGCGTTGAATTCCGGGACAGGAATGAAAAACTGTTTTTT | CSVEFRDRNEKLFF
TRBJ2-5 | few | TRBD1 | TRBV6-1 | TGTGCCAGCACCATAGACAGGGGAAGAGGAGAGACCCAGTACTTC | CASTIDRGRGETQYF
TRBJ2-1 | NA | TRBD2 | TRBV7-9 | TGTGCCAGCAGCTTAGCTAGCGGGAGGGCCAATGAGCAGTTCTTC | CASSLASGRANEQFF
TRBJ1-1 | few | TRBD1 | TRBV4-2 | TGTGCCAGCAGCCAAGATCGGCGGGACAGGGGGCGAAGGTACACTGAAGCTTTCTTT | CASSQDRRDRGRRYTEAFF
TRBJ1-1 | few | NA | TRBV3-1 | TGTGCCAGCAGCCTTGCCGGGCGGGGCACTGAAGCTTTCTTT | CASSLAGRGTEAFF
TRBJ2-3 | many | NA | TRBV7-9 | TGTGCCAGCAGCTTAACGGCAGATACGCAGTATTTT | CASSLTADTQYF
TRBJ1-4 | NA | NA | TRBV5-1 | TGCGCCAGCAGCTTGGGGGCAGCTGATGAAAAACTGTTTTTT | CASSLGAADEKLFF
TRBJ2-1 | many | TRBD2 | TRBV12-3/TRBV12-4 | TGTGCCAGCAGTATCAGCGGGGGCCGCTACAATGAGCAGTTCTTC | CASSISGGRYNEQFF
TRBJ1-5 | few | TRBD1 | TRBV6-1 | TGTGCCAGCAGACTGGACAGGGCCCATCAGCCCCAGCATTTT | CASRLDRAHQPQHF
TRBJ2-5 | NA | TRBD2 | TRBV7-2 | TGTGCCAGCAGCCAAGGTAGCGGGAGGGTTCAAGAGACCCAGTACTTC | CASSQGSGRVQETQYF
TRBJ2-2 | NA | TRBD2 | TRBV19 | TGTGCCAGTAGTACGATGACTAGCTTGAACACCGGGGAGCTGTTTTTT | CASSTMTSLNTGELFF
TRBJ2-3 | NA | TRBD2 | TRBV9 | TGTGCCAGCAGCGTAGGACTAGCGGGAATGGCAGATACGCAGTATTTT | CASSVGLAGMADTQYF
TRBJ1-5 | many | NA | TRBV12-3/TRBV12-4 | TGTGCCAGCAGTCCCGACGGGGGGCAGCCCCAGCATTTT | CASSPDGGQPQHF